The clone carrying this T cell receptor (beta chain) was seen repeatedly, ten times or more. Its antigen is undetermined. The CDR3 consists of 13 residues. V was clipped by 1 base and J by 1 base, with 4 bases between them. Germline V gene sequence: CDR1 SGHVS, CDR2 FQNEAQ. All patients were treatment-naive before thyroid surgery. This sample is drawn from a study of metastatic and nonmetastatic thyroid tumors. At the level of the study: Repertoires of blood and of tissue (tumor or nodule) from malignant and benign thyroid patients were compared.

Study observations and caveats: Across blood and tumor, TCR beta diversity in malignant thyroid tumors was reportedly significantly higher than in benign nodules.

Original processing methods: Construction of a distant-metastasis classifier for papillary thyroid cancer relied on CDR3 differences across clinicopathological groups. From the PCR reads, TCRdb re-called clones with MiXCR. TCRdb assigned the V and J calls; the authors' analysis was not used. The sample consists of about 20,000 clones, 20% to 25% of them appearing once. The sequencing sample was made of blood. This receptor was taken from a male donor with papillary thyroid cancer or a benign thyroid nodule (not recorded which). Some clones in this sample may be carry-over from other donors' samples. The chain has TRBV7-8 and TRBJ2-5; no reliable D call. In DNA, the CDR3 is TGTGCCAGCAGCTTAGTATTCCAAGAGACCCAGTACTTC. Amino acids: CASSLVFQETQYF.